This T cell receptor (beta chain) derives from a study of early T cells in non-severe SARS-CoV-2 infection. Study context: With bulk RNA from unsorted whole blood as input, sequencing yielded unpaired chains. Overall study results and limits: The matching step, a VDJdb search, favored anti-spike CD8 responses and missed private and CD4 specificities.

A remark on this clonotype: The target antigen is unknown.

This CDR3 contains 12 residues. CDR1 and CDR2 from the germline V gene are GTSNPN and SVGIG (reference sequence). The V and J ends lost 5 bases and 8 bases respectively, with 15 bases between them. The protocol attached unique molecular identifiers to individual cDNA molecules. TCRdb reprocessed the 5' RACE reads via MiXCR and lists one record per CDR3 protein. The sample lists some 36,000 distinct CDR3 sequences, 6% to 7.5% occurring once. This TCR came from an adult who was a healthcare worker with PCR-confirmed SARS-CoV-2 infection or an uninfected control (not recorded which). The rearrangement links TRBV30 to TRBJ1-2, with a weak D call TRBD1 (5 bases). This specimen was whole blood, taken at baseline. The CDR3 loop is CAWLAAGPGYTF. DNA of the CDR3: TGTGCCTGGTTGGCGGCAGGGCCCGGCTACACCTTC.